This entry is about one T cell receptor (beta chain). Its specificity is unknown. The TCRbeta library incorporated unique molecular identifiers. TCRdb passed the PCR reads through MiXCR, listing each CDR3 protein once. This sample has about 400,000 distinct CDR3 sequences, with 15% to 20% found just once. The V gene's germline CDR1 is LNHNV and CDR2 YYDKDF (reference sequence). The CDR3 is 11 amino acids. Trimming removed 8 bases from V and 7 bases from J, with 8 bases in between. The data are from a study of T-cell reconstitution after alpha-beta-depleted transplantation in children. Points from the study as a whole: Reportedly, only several hundred clones from non-depleted graft cells drove alpha-beta T-cell counts at about two months. Surviving recipient T cells and thymic progenitors accounted for the high day-60 TCRbeta diversity observed in some patients. Newly produced T cells mostly accounted for T-cell counts and diversity one year post-transplant.

The genes are TRBV15 and TRBJ2-2, with no clear D. The sequences come from PBMCs, mostly from graft donor cells, collected 360 days after TCRalphabeta/CD19-depleted stem cell transplant. The sequence was obtained from a boy under three years old who had a stem cell transplant for Wiskott-Aldrich syndrome, so the T cells may come from the graft donor. The CDR3: CATAGYGELFF. CDR3 sequence (DNA): TGTGCCACCGCCGGGTACGGGGAGCTGTTTTTT. The complete variable domain, with remaining parts taken from reference TRBV15 and TRBJ2-2, reads DAMVIQNPRYQVTQFGKPVTLSCSQTLNHNVMYWYQQKSSQAPKLLFHYYDKDFNNEADTPDNFQSRRPNTSFCFLDIRSPGLGDTAMYLCATAGYGELFFGEGSRLTVL.